The T cell receptor (beta chain) under discussion was sequenced for a study of cytomegalovirus exposure and HLA in healthy donors. The PCR had 60 Vbeta and 13 Jbeta primers. Clones were read by immunoSEQ multiplex PCR, and TCRdb kept only the in-frame ones, dropping some. The sample lists under 200,000 clones, approximately 81% occurring once. The CDR3 loop spans 14 amino acids. Per the germline V gene, CDR1 is SEHNR and CDR2 is FQNEAQ (reference sequence). The J segment lost 7 bases and the V segment lost 1 base, leaving 4 bases of the junction unmatched. The specimen was PBMCs. This sequence originates from a man younger than 35 in good health and CMV-seronegative. The J gene is TRBJ2-7, the V gene TRBV7-9, with 10 bases matching TRBD2. CDR3 residues: CASSLELAGGEQYF. CDR3 nucleotide sequence: TGTGCCAGCAGCTTAGAATTAGCGGGGGGTGAGCAGTACTTC.